This note documents a single T cell receptor beta chain sequence. The specificity of this receptor is unknown. The input lacks base qualities; no much larger clone sits a single base away. Each collaborating institution followed its own protocols to collect whole blood in K2EDTA tubes. For TCRbeta analysis, collaborator samples were shipped as frozen whole blood, as isolated PBMCs, or as DNA extracted from either sample type. This sample is part of a study of blood T cell repertoires in COVID-19 (dated by TCRdb to the early 2020s). Concerning the study at large: The collaborator samples originated in the United States, Italy and Spain and spanned the acute and convalescent phases of COVID-19. The material from the prospective study consisted of cDNA or gDNA derived from T cells, B-cell-depleted T cells, or PBMCs. The dataset comprised deeply sampled blood TCRbeta repertoires from subjects exposed to, actively infected with, or recovered from COVID-19. The repertoires were released in a freely available public database meant as a resource for research on the immune response to SARS-CoV-2. Samples came from the ongoing ImmuneRACE study (first 160 participants) plus 1,254 subjects from 6 global collaborators. A de-identified subject ID, COVID-19 status, age in years and sex were almost always included in the sample metadata. Where available, HLA class I and class II types were obtained from metadata supplied by the sample provider rather than from assay-based typing.

TCRbeta CDR3 regions were amplified from genomic DNA by means of the immunoSEQ Assay, a bias-controlled multiplex PCR. On the authors' methods: Within the assay, amplification of reference gene primers was used to estimate how many nucleated cells each sample contained. To quantify the absolute abundance of each unique TCRbeta CDR3 rearrangement, sequence reads were collapsed and filtered. Productive Simpson clonality was computed per sample as the square root of Simpson's diversity index over productive rearrangements. TCRdb mirrors the immuneACCESS table, restricted to in-frame sequences. Some clones are absent from its copies; in checked studies, under half trace to an unresolved V gene, and the reason for the others is unknown. V and J calls and clone size are as listed in that table; D and trimming were resolved from the DNA. The sample data list some 36,000 clones, and over 90% of these were observed just once. Together, the top ten hold roughly 38% of the sample.

Overall study results and their limits: How much clinical and demographic metadata was included differed by source and by participant, and the metadata was provided uncurated.

The receptor was isolated from a man in his fifties or sixties with active or convalescent COVID-19. The material sequenced was peripheral blood.

The CDR3 amino acid sequence is: CASGLVRDWGTQYF. The nucleotides read TGTGCTAGTGGTTTGGTACGGGACTGGGGTACCCAGTACTTC. Recombination linked TRBV12-5 to TRBJ2-5, and the D gene may be TRBD2, 6 bases matching. CDR3 length: 14 amino acids, cysteine to phenylalanine. Solely the CDR3 DNA is kept, with 42 bases framed from the first base. From the germline V gene, CDR1 is LGHNT and CDR2 is FRNRAP. V loses 0 bases of germline sequence and J loses 8 bases, and the interval between the two ends is 13 bases. Here the CDR3 is joined to the reference TRBV12-5 and TRBJ2-5 genes, and the full variable domain is: DARVTQTPRHKVTEMGQEVTMRCQPILGHNTVFWYRQTMMQGLELLAYFRNRAPLDDSGMPKDRFSAEMPDATLATLKIQPSEPRDSAVYFCASGLVRDWGTQYFGPGTRLLVL.